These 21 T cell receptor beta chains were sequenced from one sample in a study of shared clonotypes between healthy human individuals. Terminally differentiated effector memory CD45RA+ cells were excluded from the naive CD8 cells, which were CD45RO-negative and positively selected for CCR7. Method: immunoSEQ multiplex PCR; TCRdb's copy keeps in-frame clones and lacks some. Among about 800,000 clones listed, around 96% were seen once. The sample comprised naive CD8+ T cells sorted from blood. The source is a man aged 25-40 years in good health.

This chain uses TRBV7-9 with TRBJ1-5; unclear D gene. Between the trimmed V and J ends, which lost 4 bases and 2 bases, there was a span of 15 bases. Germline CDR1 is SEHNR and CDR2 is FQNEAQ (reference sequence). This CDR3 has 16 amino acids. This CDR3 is CASSSLLEEGNQPQHF. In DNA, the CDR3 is TGTGCCAGCAGCTCCCTCCTGGAGGAAGGCAATCAGCCCCAGCATTTT.

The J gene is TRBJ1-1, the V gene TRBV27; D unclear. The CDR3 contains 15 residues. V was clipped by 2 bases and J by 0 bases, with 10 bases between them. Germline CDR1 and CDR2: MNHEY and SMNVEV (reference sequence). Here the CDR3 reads CASSLMAVMNTEAFF. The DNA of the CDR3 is TGTGCCAGCAGTTTAATGGCAGTTATGAACACTGAAGCTTTCTTT.

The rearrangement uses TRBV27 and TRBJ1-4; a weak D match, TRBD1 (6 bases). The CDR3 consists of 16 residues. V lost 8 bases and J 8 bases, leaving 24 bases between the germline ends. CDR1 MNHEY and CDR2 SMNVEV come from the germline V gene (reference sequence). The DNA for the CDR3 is TGTGCCAGCGGACTCCCACGAGGCGAAACAGGGGAAAAACTGTTTTTT. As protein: CASGLPRGETGEKLFF.

CDR3 protein: CASRTESDYEQYF. CDR3 sequence (DNA): TGTGCCAGCAGGACCGAGTCCGACTACGAGCAGTACTTC. V usage is TRBV27 and J usage is TRBJ2-7; D is undetermined. V lost 6 bases and J lost 3, with 12 bases in between. The CDR3 loop spans 13 amino acids. The V gene's germline CDR1 is MNHEY and CDR2 SMNVEV (reference sequence).

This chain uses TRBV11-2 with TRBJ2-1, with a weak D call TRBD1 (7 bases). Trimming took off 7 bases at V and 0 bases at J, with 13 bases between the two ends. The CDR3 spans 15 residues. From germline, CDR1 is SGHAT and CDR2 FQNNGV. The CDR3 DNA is TGTGCCAGCACCAGGAGGGACAGCTCCTACAATGAGCAGTTCTTC. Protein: CASTRRDSSYNEQFF.

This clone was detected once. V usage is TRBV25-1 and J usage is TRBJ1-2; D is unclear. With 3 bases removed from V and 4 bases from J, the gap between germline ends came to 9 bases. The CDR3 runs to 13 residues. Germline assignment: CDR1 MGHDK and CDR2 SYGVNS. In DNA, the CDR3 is TGTGCCAGCAGTGAGGGTGTCTTCTATGGCTACACCTTC. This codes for CASSEGVFYGYTF.

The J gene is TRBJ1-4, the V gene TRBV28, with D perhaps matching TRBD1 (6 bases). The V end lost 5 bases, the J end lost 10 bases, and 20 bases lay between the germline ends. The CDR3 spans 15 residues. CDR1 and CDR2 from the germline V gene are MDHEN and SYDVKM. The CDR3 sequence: CASSLGRDTSLKLFF. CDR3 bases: TGTGCCAGCAGTCTTGGCCGGGACACCTCTTTAAAACTGTTTTTT.

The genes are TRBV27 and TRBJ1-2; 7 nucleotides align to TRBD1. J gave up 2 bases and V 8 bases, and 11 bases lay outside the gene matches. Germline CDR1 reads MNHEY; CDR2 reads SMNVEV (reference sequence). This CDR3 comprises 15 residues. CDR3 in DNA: TGTGCCAGCTCCCCCAGACAGGGCTTAAACTATGGCTACACCTTC. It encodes CASSPRQGLNYGYTF.

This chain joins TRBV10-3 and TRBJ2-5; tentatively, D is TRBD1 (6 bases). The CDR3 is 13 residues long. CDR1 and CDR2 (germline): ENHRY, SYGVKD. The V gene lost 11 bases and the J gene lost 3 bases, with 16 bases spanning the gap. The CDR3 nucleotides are TGTGCCTTGAGGGACGAGGGGGAAGAGACCCAGTACTTC. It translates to CALRDEGEETQYF.

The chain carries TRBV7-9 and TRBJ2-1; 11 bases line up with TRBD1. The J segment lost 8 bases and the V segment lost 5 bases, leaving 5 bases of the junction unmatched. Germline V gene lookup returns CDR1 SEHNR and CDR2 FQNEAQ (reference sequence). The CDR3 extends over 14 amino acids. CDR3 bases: TGTGCCAGCAGCCCGGACAGGGGGCTGTATGAGCAGTTCTTC. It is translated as CASSPDRGLYEQFF.

The CDR3 bases are TGTGCCAGCAGCTTGGATGGGCCCTTTGTTACTTATGAGCAGTTCTTC. Protein product: CASSLDGPFVTYEQFF. The chain is built from TRBV5-6 and TRBJ2-1; D unresolved. This CDR3 contains 16 residues. Per the germline V gene, CDR1 is SGHDT and CDR2 is YYEEEE. V was trimmed by 0 bases and J by 8 bases, leaving 18 bases between them. The variable domain in full, with the rest retrieved from reference TRBV5-6 and TRBJ2-1, is DAGVTQSPTHLIKTRGQQVTLRCSPKSGHDTVSWYQQALGQGPQFIFQYYEEEERQRGNFPDRFSGHQFPNYSSELNVNALLLGDSALYLCASSLDGPFVTYEQFFGPGTRLTVL.

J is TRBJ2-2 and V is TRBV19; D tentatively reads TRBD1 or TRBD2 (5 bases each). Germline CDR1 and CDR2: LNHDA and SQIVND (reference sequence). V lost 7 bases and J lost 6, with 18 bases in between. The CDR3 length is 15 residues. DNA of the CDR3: TGTGCCAGTACCGACGACCGGGGCGCCCCCGGGGAGCTGTTTTTT. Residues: CASTDDRGAPGELFF.

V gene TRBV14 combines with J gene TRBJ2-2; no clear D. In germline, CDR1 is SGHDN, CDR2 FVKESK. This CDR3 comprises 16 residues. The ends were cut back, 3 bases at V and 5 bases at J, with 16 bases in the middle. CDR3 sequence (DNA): TGTGCCAGCAGCCATGTTGAGACATTTTTGACCGGGGAGCTGTTTTTT. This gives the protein CASSHVETFLTGELFF.

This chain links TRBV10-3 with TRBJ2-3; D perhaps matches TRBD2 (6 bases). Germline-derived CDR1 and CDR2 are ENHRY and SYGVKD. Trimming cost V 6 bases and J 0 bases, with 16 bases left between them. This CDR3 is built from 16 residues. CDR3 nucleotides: TGTGCCATCAGCGAAAGCAAGCGGGCTAGCACAGATACGCAGTATTTT. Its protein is CAISESKRASTDTQYF.

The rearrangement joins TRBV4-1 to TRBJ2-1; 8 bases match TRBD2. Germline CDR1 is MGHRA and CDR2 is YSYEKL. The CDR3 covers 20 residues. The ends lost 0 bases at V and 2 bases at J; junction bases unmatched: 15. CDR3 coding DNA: TGCGCCAGCAGCCAAGATCATGCTTTTCAGCGGGAGTCCGCCTACAATGAGCAGTTCTTC. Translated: CASSQDHAFQRESAYNEQFF.

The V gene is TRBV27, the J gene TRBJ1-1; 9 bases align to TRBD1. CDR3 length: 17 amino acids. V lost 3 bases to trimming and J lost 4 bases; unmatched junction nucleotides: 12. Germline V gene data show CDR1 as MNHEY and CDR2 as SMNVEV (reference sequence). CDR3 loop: CASSFGTGGLGFTEAFF. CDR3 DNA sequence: TGTGCCAGCAGTTTCGGCACAGGGGGCCTGGGTTTCACTGAAGCTTTCTTT.

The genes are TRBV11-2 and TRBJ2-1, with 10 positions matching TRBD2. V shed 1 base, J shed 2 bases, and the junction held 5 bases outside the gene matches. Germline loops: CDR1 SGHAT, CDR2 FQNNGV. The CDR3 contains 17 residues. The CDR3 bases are TGTGCCAGCAGCTTAGGGTTAGGACTAGCGGCCTACAATGAGCAGTTCTTC. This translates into CASSLGLGLAAYNEQFF.

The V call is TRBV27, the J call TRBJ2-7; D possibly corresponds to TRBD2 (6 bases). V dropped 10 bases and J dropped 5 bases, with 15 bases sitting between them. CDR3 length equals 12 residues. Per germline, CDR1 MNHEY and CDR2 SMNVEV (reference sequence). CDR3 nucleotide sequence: TGTGCCATCGGGGGTGCCGGCCACGAGCAGTACTTC. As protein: CAIGGAGHEQYF.

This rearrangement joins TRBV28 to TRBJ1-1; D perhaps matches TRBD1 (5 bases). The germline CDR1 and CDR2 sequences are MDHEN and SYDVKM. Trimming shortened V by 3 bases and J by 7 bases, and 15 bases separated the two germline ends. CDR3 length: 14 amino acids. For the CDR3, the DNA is TGTGCCAGCAGTTTTCGGGGACCCCACGGTGAAGCTTTCTTT. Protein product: CASSFRGPHGEAFF.

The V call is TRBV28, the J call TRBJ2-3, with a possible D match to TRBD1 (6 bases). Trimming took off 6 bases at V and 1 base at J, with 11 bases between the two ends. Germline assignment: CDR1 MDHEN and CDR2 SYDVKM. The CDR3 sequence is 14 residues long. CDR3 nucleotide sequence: TGTGCCAGCAGGACAGGACGGGGCACAGATACGCAGTATTTT. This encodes CASRTGRGTDTQYF.

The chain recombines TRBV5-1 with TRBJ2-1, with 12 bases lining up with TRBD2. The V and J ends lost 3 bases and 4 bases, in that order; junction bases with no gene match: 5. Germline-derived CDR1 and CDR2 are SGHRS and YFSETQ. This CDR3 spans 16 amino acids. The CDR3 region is CASSSSGREPYNEQFF. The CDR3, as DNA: TGCGCCAGCAGCTCTAGCGGGAGGGAACCTTACAATGAGCAGTTCTTC.